This T cell receptor (beta chain) was found in a study of cytomegalovirus exposure and HLA in healthy donors. Study findings and constraints: It was reported in a later analysis that an Asian-associated ancestry cluster showed fewer N-insertions than the approximately 690-donor mean. Sequencing likely caused a cluster of highly shared sequence variants.

The PCR ran on 60 Vbeta and 13 Jbeta primers. Sequenced by immunoSEQ multiplex PCR; TCRdb stores in-frame clones only, minus some. The sample shows some 200,000 clones, around 83% of them seen only once. As concerns this clone: Its antigen is undetermined.

The germline CDR1 and CDR2 sequences are SGHDT and YYEEEE. Trimming left V 0 bases short and J 5 bases short, with 9 bases between. The CDR3 is 13 amino acids. This receptor was obtained from a woman between 18 and 29 years old in good health and CMV-seronegative. The rearrangement joins TRBV5-6 to TRBJ2-7; D ambiguous. Specimen: PBMCs. The CDR3 region has the DNA TGTGCCAGCAGCTTGGCCTTCGCGAACGAGCAGTACTTC. Amino acids: CASSLAFANEQYF. The complete variable domain, with remaining parts taken from reference TRBV5-6 and TRBJ2-7, reads DAGVTQSPTHLIKTRGQQVTLRCSPKSGHDTVSWYQQALGQGPQFIFQYYEEEERQRGNFPDRFSGHQFPNYSSELNVNALLLGDSALYLCASSLAFANEQYFGPGTRLTVT.